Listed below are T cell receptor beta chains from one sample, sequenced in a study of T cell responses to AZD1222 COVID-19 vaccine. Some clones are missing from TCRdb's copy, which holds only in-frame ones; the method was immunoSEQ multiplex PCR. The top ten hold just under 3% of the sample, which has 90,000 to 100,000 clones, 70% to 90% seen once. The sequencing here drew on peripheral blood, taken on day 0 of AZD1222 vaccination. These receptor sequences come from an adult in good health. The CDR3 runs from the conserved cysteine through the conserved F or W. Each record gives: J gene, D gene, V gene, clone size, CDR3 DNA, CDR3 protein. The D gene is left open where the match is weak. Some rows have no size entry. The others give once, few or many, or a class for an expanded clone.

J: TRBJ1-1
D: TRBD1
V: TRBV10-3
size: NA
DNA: TGTGCCATCCTGCGGGGACAGGGGGTGAACACTGAAGCTTTCTTT
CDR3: CAILRGQGVNTEAFF

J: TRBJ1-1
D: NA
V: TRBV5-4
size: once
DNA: TGTGCCAGCAGCCTCTGGACAGTAACTGAAGCTTTCTTT
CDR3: CASSLWTVTEAFF

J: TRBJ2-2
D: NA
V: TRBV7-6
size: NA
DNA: TGTGCCAGCAGCTCAGATCAGACAGGGAACACCGGGGAGCTGTTTTTT
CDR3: CASSSDQTGNTGELFF

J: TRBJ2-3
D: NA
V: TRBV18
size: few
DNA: TGTGCCAGCTCCCCTCAGGGGGGGACAGATACGCAGTATTTT
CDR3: CASSPQGGTDTQYF

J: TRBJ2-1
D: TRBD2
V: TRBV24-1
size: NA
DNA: TGTGCCACGAGTCCCGCCCGCGGGGGACTAGCCCATGAGCAGTTCTTC
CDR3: CATSPARGGLAHEQFF

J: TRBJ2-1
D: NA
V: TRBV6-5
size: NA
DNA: TGTGCCAGCAGGAGGGGTCCGGAGCTTAATGAGCAGTTCTTC
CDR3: CASRRGPELNEQFF

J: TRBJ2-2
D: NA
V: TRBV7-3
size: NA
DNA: TGTGCCAGCAGCTTAAAGGGAGCCTGGACAACTGGCACCGGGGAGCTGTTTTTT
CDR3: CASSLKGAWTTGTGELFF

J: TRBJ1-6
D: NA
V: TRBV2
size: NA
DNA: TGTGCCAGCAAGGAAAATTCACCCCTCCACTTT
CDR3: CASKENSPLHF

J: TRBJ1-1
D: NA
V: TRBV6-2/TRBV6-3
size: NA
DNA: TGTGCCAGCAGTTTTCCCGGGGGCACTTACACTGAAGCTTTCTTT
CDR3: CASSFPGGTYTEAFF

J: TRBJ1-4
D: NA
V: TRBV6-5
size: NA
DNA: TGTGCCAGCAGCACCGGGCCTAGCTATGAAAAACTGTTTTTT
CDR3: CASSTGPSYEKLFF

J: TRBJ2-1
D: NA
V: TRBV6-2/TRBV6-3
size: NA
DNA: TGTGCCAGCAGTTCCCTAATTCGGGACGATGAGCAGTTCTTC
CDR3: CASSSLIRDDEQFF

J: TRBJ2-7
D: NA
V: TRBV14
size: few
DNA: TGTGCCAGCAGCCTCCTTCCAGGGAATGAGCAGTACTTC
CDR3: CASSLLPGNEQYF

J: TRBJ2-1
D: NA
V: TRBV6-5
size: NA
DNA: TGTGCCAGCAGTTACCGCCACAATGAGCAGTTCTTC
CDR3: CASSYRHNEQFF

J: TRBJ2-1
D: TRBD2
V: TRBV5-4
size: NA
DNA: TGTGCCAGCAGCTCGGGGGGGCACAGGGATGAGCAGTTCTTC
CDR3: CASSSGGHRDEQFF

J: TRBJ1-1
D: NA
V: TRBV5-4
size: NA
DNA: TGTGCCAGCAGCGCCTCGACCGATACGAACACTGAAGCTTTCTTT
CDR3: CASSASTDTNTEAFF

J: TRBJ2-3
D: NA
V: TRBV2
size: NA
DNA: TGTGCCCCCGTCCAAGCAGATACGCAGTATTTT
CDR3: CAPVQADTQYF

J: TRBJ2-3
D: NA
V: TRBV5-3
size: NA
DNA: TGTGCCAGAAGCTTGGCGGGGCACGATCCAGATACGCAGTATTTT
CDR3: CARSLAGHDPDTQYF

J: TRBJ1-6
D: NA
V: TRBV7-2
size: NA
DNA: TGTGCCAGCAGCCCGAGACAGTCTGGGGATTCACCCCTCCACTTT
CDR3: CASSPRQSGDSPLHF

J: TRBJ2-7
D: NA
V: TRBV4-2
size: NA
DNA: TGTGCCAGCAGCCATATACTCCAGGACAGCCCAAGCCACGAGCAGTACTTC
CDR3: CASSHILQDSPSHEQYF

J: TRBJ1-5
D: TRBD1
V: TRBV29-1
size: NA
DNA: TGCAGCGTAGTGCAGGGGGCGGGGGCCAATCAGCCCCAGCATTTT
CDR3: CSVVQGAGANQPQHF

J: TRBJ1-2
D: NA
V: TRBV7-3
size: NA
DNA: TGTGCCAGCAGCGGAAGGGGCGGCTATGGCTACACCTTC
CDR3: CASSGRGGYGYTF

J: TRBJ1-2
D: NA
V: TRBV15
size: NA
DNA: TGTGCCACCAGCAGAGTCCTAGGGGGGGGCTATGGCTACACCTTC
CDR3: CATSRVLGGGYGYTF

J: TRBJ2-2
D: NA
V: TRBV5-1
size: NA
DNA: TGTGCCAGCACTCTAGCAACCAACACCGGGGAGCTGTTTTTT
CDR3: CASTLATNTGELFF

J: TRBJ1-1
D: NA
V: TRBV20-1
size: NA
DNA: TGCAGTGCTAGTGGGAATTTGGAGGGGTACACTGAAGCTTTCTTT
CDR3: CSASGNLEGYTEAFF

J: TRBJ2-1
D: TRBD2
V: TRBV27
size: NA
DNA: TGTGCCAGCAGTTACGGCGGGGGGGCGGGAAATGAGCAGTTCTTC
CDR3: CASSYGGGAGNEQFF

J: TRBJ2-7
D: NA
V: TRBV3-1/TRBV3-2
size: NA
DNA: TGTGCCAGCAGCGGACGTTTTTTGGGCTACGAGCAGTACTTC
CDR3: CASSGRFLGYEQYF

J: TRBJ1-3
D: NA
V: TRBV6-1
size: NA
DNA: TGTGCCAGCAGTGGCGCGTTTGGGGGCAGGGGAAACACCATATATTTT
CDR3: CASSGAFGGRGNTIYF